What follows is one T cell receptor (beta chain) and its context. The data were taken from a study of radiotherapy plus CTLA-4 blockade in lung cancer. Sequencing was performed with immunoSEQ multiplex PCR; in TCRdb, only in-frame clones are kept and a portion is missing. The sample records more than 50,000 clones, approximately 79% being singletons. Enrolled patients, whose metastatic non-small-cell lung cancer was chemo-refractory, received focal radiation plus CTLA-4 blockade with ipilimumab. The sequences come from peripheral blood, collected from a patient treated with radiotherapy plus ipilimumab. The origin of this receptor is a human donor with non-small cell lung cancer who had a complete response to radiotherapy plus ipilimumab.

CDR3 DNA: TGCGCCAGCAGGGGGTTTAAAACGGGAGAAGGTACCGGGGAGCTGTTTTTT. Protein product: CASRGFKTGEGTGELFF. The J gene is TRBJ2-2, the V gene TRBV23-1; D perhaps matches TRBD2 (6 bases). TRBV23-1 is classed as an ORF, of uncertain function. The CDR3 sequence is 17 residues long. V was cut by 6 bases and J by 5 bases, with 22 bases left in between.